The clone carrying this T cell receptor (beta chain) was counted between two and nine times. The antigen is not known. V was shortened by 2 bases and J by 1 base, with 8 bases between the two germline ends. This CDR3 is 14 amino acids long. From germline, CDR1 is SGHDN and CDR2 FVKESK. These data originate in a study of T cells in Graves' hyperthyroidism and ophthalmopathy. Study findings and constraints: Ophthalmopathy could be told apart from stable hyperthyroidism with a 13 V-J model.

Ophthalmopathy cases scored 3 or more on the Clinical Activity Score and 4 or more on NOSPECS grade, with duration below 3 months. TCR beta CDR3 regions were amplified from RNA transcripts. The primer set for the first-round RT-PCR of the TCR CDR3 was HTBI. TCRdb used MiXCR to reprocess the multiplex PCR reads, holding one entry per CDR3 protein. The sample has hundreds of thousands of distinct CDR3 sequences, about 14% seen once. This TCR came from a man aged 18 to 30 with Graves' ophthalmopathy. This chain uses TRBV14 with TRBJ1-1; D is unclear. Sequences were obtained from blood. CDR3 loop: CASSQLVGNTEAFF. In nucleotides, the CDR3 is TGTGCCAGCAGCCAATTAGTCGGGAACACTGAAGCTTTCTTT.